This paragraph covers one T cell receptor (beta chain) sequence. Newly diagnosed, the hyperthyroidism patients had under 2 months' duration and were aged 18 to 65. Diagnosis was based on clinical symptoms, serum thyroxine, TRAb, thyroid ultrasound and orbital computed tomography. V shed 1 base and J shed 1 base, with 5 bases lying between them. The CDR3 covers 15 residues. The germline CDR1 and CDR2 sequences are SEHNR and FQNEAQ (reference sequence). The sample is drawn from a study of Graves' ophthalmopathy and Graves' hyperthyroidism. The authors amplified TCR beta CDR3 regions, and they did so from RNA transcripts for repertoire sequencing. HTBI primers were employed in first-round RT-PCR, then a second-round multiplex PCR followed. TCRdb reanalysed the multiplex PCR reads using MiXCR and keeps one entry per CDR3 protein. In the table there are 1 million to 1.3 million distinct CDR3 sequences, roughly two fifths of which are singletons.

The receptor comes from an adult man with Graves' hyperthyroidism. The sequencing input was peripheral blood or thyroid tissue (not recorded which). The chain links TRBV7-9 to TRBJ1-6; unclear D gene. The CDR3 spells CASSLVLSYNSPLHF. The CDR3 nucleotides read TGTGCCAGCAGCTTAGTCCTATCCTATAATTCACCCCTCCACTTT.